The sequence of this TCR beta chain was determined in a study of glioma-infiltrating T cells after dendritic cell vaccination. Study results and limitations: Higher pretreatment TIL content predicted longer progression-free time and survival. The cohort had few patients with full blood and tumor sets.

This CDR3 has 18 amino acids. Germline trimming cut 4 bases from V and 11 bases from J; bases unmatched to any gene: 20. The germline CDR1 and CDR2 sequences are LGHNA and YSLEER. This clone appeared once. Its antigen is as yet unknown. Clones were read by immunoSEQ multiplex PCR, and TCRdb kept only the in-frame ones, dropping some. Here the sample spans 93,000 or so clones, roughly 80% being singletons. This TCR was recovered from a human donor with glioblastoma. The V gene is TRBV4-3, the J gene TRBJ1-6, with TRBD1 identical over 7 bases. The sample here was blood, taken before dendritic cell vaccination. CDR3 in DNA: TGCGCCAGCAGCCTCGGCAGGGTCGGGACAGATGAAGTGGCACCCCTCCACTTT. The encoded protein is CASSLGRVGTDEVAPLHF.